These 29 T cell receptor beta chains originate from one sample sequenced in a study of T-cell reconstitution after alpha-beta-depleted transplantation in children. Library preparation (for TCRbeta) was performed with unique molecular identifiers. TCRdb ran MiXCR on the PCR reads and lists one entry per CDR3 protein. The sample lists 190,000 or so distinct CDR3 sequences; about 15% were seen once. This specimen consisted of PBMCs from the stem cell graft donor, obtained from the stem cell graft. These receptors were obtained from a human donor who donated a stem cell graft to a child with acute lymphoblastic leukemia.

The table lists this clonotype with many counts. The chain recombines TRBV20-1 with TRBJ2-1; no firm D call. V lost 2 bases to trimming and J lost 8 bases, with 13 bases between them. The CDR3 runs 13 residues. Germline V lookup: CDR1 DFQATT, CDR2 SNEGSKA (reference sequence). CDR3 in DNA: TGCAGTGCTAGACAGGTAACCGACGATGAGCAGTTCTTC. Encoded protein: CSARQVTDDEQFF.

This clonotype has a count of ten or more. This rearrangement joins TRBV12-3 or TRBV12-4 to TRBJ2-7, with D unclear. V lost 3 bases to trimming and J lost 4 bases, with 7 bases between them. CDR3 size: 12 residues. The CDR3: CASSFYTYEQYF. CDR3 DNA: TGTGCCAGCAGTTTTTACACTTACGAGCAGTACTTC.

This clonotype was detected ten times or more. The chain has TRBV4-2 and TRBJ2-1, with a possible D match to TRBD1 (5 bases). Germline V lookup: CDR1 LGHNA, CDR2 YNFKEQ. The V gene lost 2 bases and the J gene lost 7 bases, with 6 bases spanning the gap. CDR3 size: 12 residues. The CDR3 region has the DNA TGTGCCAGCAGCCAACACAGGAATGAGCAGTTCTTC. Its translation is CASSQHRNEQFF.

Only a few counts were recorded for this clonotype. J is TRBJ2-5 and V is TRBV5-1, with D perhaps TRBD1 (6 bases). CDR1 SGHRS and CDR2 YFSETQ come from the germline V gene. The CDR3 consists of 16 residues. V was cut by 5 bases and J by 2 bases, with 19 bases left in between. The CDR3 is CASSHRPQGGQETQYF. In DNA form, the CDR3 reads TGCGCCAGCAGTCACAGGCCTCAAGGGGGACAAGAGACCCAGTACTTC. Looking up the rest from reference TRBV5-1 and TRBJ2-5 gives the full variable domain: KAGVTQTPRYLIKTRGQQVTLSCSPISGHRSVSWYQQTPGQGLQFLFEYFSETQRNKGNFPGRFSGRQFSNSRSEMNVSTLELGDSALYLCASSHRPQGGQETQYFGPGTRLLVL.

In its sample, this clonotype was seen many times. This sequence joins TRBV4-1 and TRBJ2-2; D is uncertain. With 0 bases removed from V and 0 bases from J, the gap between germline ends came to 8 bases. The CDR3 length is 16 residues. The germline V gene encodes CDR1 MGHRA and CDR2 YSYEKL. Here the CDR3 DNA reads TGCGCCAGCAGCCAAGAACCCGGCCCGAACACCGGGGAGCTGTTTTTT. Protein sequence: CASSQEPGPNTGELFF.

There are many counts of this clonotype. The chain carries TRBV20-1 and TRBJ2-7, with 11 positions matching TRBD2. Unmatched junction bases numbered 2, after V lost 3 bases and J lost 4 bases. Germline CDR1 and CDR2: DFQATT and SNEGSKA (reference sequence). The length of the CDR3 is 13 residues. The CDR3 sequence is CSARGLAEYEQYF. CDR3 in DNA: TGCAGTGCTAGGGGACTAGCGGAATACGAGCAGTACTTC.

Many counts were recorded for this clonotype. Here the CDR3 reads CASSPTRETSTDTQYF. In DNA, the CDR3 is TGTGCCAGCTCACCGACGAGGGAGACCTCCACAGATACGCAGTATTTT. The V call is TRBV18, the J call TRBJ2-3; D possibly corresponds to TRBD2 (5 bases). Trimming removed 3 bases from V and 2 bases from J, with 15 bases in between. The CDR3 runs to 16 residues. From germline, CDR1 is KGHSH and CDR2 LQKENI.

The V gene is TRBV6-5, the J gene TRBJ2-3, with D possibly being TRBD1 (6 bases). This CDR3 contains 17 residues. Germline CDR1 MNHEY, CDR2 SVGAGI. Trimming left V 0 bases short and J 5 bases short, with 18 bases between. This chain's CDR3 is CASSYSRENRAQDTQYF. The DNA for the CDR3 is TGTGCCAGCAGTTACTCTAGAGAGAACAGGGCCCAAGATACGCAGTATTTT.

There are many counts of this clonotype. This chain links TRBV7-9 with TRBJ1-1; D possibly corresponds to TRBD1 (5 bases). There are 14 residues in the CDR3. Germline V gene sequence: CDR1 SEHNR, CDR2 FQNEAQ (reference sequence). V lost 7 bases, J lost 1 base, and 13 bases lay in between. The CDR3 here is CASTFGAPNTEAFF. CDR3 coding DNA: TGTGCCAGCACCTTTGGGGCCCCGAACACTGAAGCTTTCTTT.

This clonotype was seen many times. CDR3 nucleotides: TGTGCCAGCAGCCAAACCGTTAACGGGGAGCTGTTTTTT. Amino acid sequence: CASSQTVNGELFF. The chain uses TRBV3-1 and TRBJ2-2; no firm D call. V dropped 2 bases and J dropped 7 bases, with 8 bases sitting between them. The CDR3 consists of 13 residues. CDR1 is LGHDT, CDR2 YNNKEL, per germline (reference sequence).

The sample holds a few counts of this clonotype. The CDR3 nucleotides read TGTGCCAGCAGCTTATCCCGGCTAGGAAATGAGCAGTTCTTC. Translating it yields CASSLSRLGNEQFF. This sequence joins TRBV7-2 and TRBJ2-1; D unresolved. The CDR3 is made up of 14 amino acids. Trimming removed 2 bases at V and 7 bases at J, with 12 bases between. The germline V gene has CDR1 SGHTA and CDR2 FQGNSA.

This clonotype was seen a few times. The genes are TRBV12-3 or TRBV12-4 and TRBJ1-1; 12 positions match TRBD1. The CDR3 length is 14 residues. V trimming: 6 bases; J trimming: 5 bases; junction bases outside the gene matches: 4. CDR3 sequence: CASSGTGGATEAFF. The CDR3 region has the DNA TGTGCCAGCAGCGGGACAGGGGGCGCGACTGAAGCTTTCTTT.

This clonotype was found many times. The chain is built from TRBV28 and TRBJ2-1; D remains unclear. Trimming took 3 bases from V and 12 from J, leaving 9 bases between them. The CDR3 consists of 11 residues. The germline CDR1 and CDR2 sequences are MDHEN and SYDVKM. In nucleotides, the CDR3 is TGTGCCAGCAGTTTTATAGGGCCGCAGTTCTTC. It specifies CASSFIGPQFF.

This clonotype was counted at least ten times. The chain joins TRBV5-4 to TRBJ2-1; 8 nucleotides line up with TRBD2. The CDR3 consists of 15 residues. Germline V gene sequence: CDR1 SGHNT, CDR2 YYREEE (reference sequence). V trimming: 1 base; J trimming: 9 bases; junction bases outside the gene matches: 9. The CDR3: CASSLKSSGSFEQFF. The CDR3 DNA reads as TGTGCCAGCAGCTTGAAGTCCAGCGGGAGTTTTGAGCAGTTCTTC.

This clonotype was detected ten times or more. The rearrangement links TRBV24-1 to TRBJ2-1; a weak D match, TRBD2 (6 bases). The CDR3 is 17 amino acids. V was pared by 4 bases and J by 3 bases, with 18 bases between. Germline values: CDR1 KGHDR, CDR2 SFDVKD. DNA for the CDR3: TGTGCCACCAGTGACCCTACCGCGGGACTGAACTACAATGAGCAGTTCTTC. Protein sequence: CATSDPTAGLNYNEQFF.

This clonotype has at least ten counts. The CDR3 coding sequence is TGCGCCAGCAGCTTGGGACCGCTGGACGGGGAGCTGTTTTTT. Its protein is CASSLGPLDGELFF. The gene calls are TRBV5-1 and TRBJ2-2; no reliable D call. This CDR3 is built from 14 residues. The germline V gene encodes CDR1 SGHRS and CDR2 YFSETQ. V shed 0 bases and J shed 7 bases, with 10 bases lying between them.

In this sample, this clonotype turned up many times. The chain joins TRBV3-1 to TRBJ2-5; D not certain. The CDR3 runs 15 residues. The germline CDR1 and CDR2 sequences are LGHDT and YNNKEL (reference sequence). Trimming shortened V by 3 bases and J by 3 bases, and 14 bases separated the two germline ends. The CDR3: CASSHSAGREETQYF. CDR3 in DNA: TGTGCCAGCAGCCACTCGGCCGGACGCGAAGAGACCCAGTACTTC.

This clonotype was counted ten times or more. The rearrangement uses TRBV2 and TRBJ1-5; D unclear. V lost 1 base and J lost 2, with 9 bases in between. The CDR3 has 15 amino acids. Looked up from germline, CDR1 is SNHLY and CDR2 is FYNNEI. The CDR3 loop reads CASSEVSSRNQPQHF. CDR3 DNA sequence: TGTGCCAGCAGTGAAGTAAGCAGCCGCAATCAGCCCCAGCATTTT.

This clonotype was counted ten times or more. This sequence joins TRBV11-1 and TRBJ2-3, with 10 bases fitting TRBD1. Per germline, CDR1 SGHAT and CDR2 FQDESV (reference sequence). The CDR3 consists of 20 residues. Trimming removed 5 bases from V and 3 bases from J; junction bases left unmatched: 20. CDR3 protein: CASSSEGQGVPLSYTDTQYF. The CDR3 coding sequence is TGTGCCAGCAGCAGCGAAGGACAGGGGGTACCGTTGAGCTATACAGATACGCAGTATTTT. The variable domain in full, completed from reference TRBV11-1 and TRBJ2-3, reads EAEVAQSPRYKITEKSQAVAFWCDPISGHATLYWYRQILGQGPELLVQFQDESVVDDSQLPKDRFSAERLKGVDSTLKIQPAELGDSAMYLCASSSEGQGVPLSYTDTQYFGPGTRLTVL.

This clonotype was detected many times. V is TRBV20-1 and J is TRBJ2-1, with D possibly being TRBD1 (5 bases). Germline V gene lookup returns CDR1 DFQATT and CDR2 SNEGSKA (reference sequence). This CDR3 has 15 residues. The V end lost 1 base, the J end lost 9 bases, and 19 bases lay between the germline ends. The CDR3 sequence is CSARVGAIPRLEQFF. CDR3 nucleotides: TGCAGTGCTAGAGTTGGGGCTATCCCGCGGCTTGAGCAGTTCTTC.

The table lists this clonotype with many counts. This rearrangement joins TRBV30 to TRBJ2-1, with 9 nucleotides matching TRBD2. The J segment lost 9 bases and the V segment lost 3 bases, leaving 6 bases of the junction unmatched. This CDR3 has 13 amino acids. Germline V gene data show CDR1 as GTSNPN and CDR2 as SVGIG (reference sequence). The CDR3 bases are TGTGCCTGGAGGTCGCTAGCGGGAATTGAGCAGTTCTTC. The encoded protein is CAWRSLAGIEQFF.

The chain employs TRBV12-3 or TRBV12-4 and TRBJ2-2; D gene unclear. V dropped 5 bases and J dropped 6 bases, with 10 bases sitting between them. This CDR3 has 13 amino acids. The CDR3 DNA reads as TGTGCCAGCAGTCCAGTTGGTTCCGGGGAGCTGTTTTTT. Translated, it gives CASSPVGSGELFF.

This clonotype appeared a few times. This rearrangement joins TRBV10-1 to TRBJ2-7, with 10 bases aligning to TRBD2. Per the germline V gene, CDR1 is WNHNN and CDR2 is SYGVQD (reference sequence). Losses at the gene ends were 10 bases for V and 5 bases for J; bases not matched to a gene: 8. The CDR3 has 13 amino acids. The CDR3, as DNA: TGCGCCACCTCTAGCGGGAGCATAGACGAGCAGTACTTC. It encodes CATSSGSIDEQYF.

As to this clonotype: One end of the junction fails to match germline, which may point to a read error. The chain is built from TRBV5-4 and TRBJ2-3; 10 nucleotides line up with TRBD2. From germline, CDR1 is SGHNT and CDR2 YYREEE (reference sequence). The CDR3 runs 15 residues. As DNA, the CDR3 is TGTGCCAGCAGGCGGACTAGCGGCCGCACAAATACGCAGTATTTT. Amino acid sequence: CASRRTSGRTNTQYF. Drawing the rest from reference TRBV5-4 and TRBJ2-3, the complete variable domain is ETGVTQSPTHLIKTRGQQVTLRCSSQSGHNTVSWYQQALGQGPQFIFQYYREEENGRGNFPPRFSGLQFPNYSSELNVNALELDDSALYLCASRRTSGRTNTQYFGPGTRLTVL.

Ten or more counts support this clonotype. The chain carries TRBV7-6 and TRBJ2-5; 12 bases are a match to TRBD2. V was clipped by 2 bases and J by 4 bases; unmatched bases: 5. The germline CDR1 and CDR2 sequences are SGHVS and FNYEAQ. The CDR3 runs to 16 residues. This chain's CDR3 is CASSLSSGRATETQYF. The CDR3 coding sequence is TGTGCCAGCAGCTTATCTAGCGGGAGGGCCACAGAGACCCAGTACTTC.

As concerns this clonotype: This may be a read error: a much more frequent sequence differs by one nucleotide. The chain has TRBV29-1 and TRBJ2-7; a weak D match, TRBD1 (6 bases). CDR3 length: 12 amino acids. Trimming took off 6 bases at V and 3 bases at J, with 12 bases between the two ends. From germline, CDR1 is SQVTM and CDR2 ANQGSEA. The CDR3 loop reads CSVARGGYEQYF. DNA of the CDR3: TGCAGCGTAGCTAGAGGGGGCTACGAGCAGTACTTC.

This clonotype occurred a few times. The CDR3, as DNA: TGTGCCAGCAGCCAGGGCGGCGGGAGCTCTGGAAACACCATATATTTT. Protein: CASSQGGGSSGNTIYF. The chain carries TRBV7-9 and TRBJ1-3; the D gene is possibly TRBD1 (5 bases). Trimming took 5 bases from V and 0 from J, leaving 14 bases between them. Germline CDR1 is SEHNR and CDR2 is FQNEAQ (reference sequence). This CDR3 has 16 residues.

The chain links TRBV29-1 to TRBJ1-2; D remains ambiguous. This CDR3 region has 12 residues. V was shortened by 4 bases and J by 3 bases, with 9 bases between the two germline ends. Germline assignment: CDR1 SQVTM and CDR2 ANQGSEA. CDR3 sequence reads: CSVGAGYYGYTF. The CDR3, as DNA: TGCAGCGTTGGAGCGGGTTACTATGGCTACACCTTC.

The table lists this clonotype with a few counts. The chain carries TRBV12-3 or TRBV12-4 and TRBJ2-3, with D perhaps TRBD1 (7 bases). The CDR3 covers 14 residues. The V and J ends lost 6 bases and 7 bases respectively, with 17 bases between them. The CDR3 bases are TGTGCCAGCAGCTACAGGGGAGGCAAAAATACGCAGTATTTT. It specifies CASSYRGGKNTQYF.